This passage covers 20 T cell receptor beta chains from one sample sequenced in a study of blood T cell repertoires in COVID-19. Method: immunoSEQ multiplex PCR; TCRdb's copy keeps in-frame clones and lacks some. This table has about 170,000 clones, roughly 84% appearing once. Sequencing was carried out using peripheral blood. Every receptor here comes from a man aged 60 to 75 who had recovered from COVID-19.

The gene calls are TRBV24-1 and TRBJ2-2, with 10 bases matching TRBD1. The CDR3 has 17 amino acids. After removal of 3 bases from V and 3 bases from J, the junction contained 6 bases not matched to a gene. Germline CDR1 KGHDR, CDR2 SFDVKD. The CDR3 nucleotides read TGTGCCACCAGTGATGTGACCGGGACAGGGGACACCGGGGAGCTGTTTTTT. This sequence encodes CATSDVTGTGDTGELFF.

The chain recombines TRBV2 with TRBJ2-2; D is uncertain. There are 13 residues in the CDR3. Germline assignment: CDR1 SNHLY and CDR2 FYNNEI. The germline V and J ends were trimmed by 4 bases and 6 bases, with 9 bases remaining between them. The DNA for the CDR3 is TGTGCCAGCAGTGTAGCATCGGCCGGGGAGCTGTTTTTT. As protein: CASSVASAGELFF.

The chain links TRBV5-1 to TRBJ1-5; possibly TRBD1 for D (5 bases). Looked up from germline, CDR1 is SGHRS and CDR2 is YFSETQ. This CDR3 is 15 amino acids long. Trimming removed 0 bases at V and 7 bases at J, with 14 bases between. CDR3 bases: TGCGCCAGCAGCTTGGGGGACTACGGGGGGCAGCCCCAGCATTTT. Amino acids: CASSLGDYGGQPQHF.

In nucleotides, the CDR3 is TGCAGTGCTAGTGGGCGGGGGACAAGCGGTCAGCCCCAGCATTTT. It is translated as CSASGRGTSGQPQHF. The rearrangement joins TRBV20-1 to TRBJ1-5; tentatively, D is TRBD1 (6 bases). The CDR3 runs 15 residues. The germline gives CDR1 DFQATT, CDR2 SNEGSKA (reference sequence). Trimming stripped 3 bases from V and 6 bases from J, with 18 bases between.

V gene TRBV6-5 combines with J gene TRBJ2-2; 8 bases are shared with TRBD1. J lost 1 base, V lost 11 bases, and 9 bases had no gene match. Germline V gives CDR1 MNHEY, CDR2 SVGAGI. The CDR3 covers 15 residues. The CDR3: CAARGGTGNTGELFF. In DNA form, the CDR3 reads TGTGCCGCACGAGGGGGGACAGGGAACACCGGGGAGCTGTTTTTT.

The gene calls are TRBV28 and TRBJ1-2, with D hard to call. The length of the CDR3 is 15 residues. Germline lookup yields CDR1 MDHEN and CDR2 SYDVKM. Trimming shortened V by 6 bases and J by 7 bases, and 21 bases separated the two germline ends. The CDR3 spells CASREEGITLGGYTF. In nucleotides, the CDR3 is TGTGCCAGCAGAGAGGAGGGCATTACCTTGGGTGGCTACACCTTC.

In its sample, this clone was seen once. The rearrangement joins TRBV12-3 or TRBV12-4 to TRBJ2-7, with D possibly TRBD1 on 6 matching bases. The germline V and J ends were trimmed by 4 bases and 6 bases, with 10 bases remaining between them. The CDR3 is 12 residues long. The CDR3 DNA reads as TGTGCCAGCAGTTCCTGGGACACCGAGCAGTACTTC. Residues: CASSSWDTEQYF.

The chain has TRBV3-1 (or the pseudogene TRBV3-2) and TRBJ2-3; 8 positions match TRBD2. The CDR3 contains 19 residues. Germline assignment: CDR1 LGHDT and CDR2 YNNKEL (reference sequence). V gave up 0 bases and J gave up 0 bases; unmatched junction bases: 11. Written as DNA, the CDR3 is TGTGCCAGCAGCCAAGATCCGACTAGCGAGATTACTAGCACAGATACGCAGTATTTT. Amino acid sequence: CASSQDPTSEITSTDTQYF.

Here the CDR3 DNA reads TGTGCCAGCAGCCCCGGGACAGGGACCCATGGCTACACCTTC. Protein: CASSPGTGTHGYTF. This sequence joins TRBV5-5 and TRBJ1-2; 9 bases align to TRBD1. Unmatched junction bases numbered 7, after V lost 4 bases and J lost 6 bases. CDR1 SGHKS and CDR2 YYEKEE come from the germline V gene (reference sequence). The CDR3 is 14 amino acids.

The chain has TRBV7-3 and TRBJ1-4; 7 bases are a match to TRBD1. CDR3 size: 16 residues. CDR1 and CDR2 (germline): SGHTA, FQGTGA. The J segment lost 7 bases and the V segment lost 5 bases, leaving 13 bases of the junction unmatched. CDR3 residues: CASSPFQTGLGEKLFF. DNA for the CDR3: TGTGCCAGCAGCCCATTTCAGACAGGGCTAGGTGAAAAACTGTTTTTT.

The J gene is TRBJ1-6, the V gene TRBV2, with TRBD1 identical over 7 bases. There are 14 residues in the CDR3. J gave up 8 bases and V 7 bases, and 8 bases lay outside the gene matches. Germline CDR1 and CDR2: SNHLY and FYNNEI. The CDR3 region is CASTLDRSDSPLHF. The CDR3 DNA is TGTGCCAGCACCCTGGACAGGTCCGATTCACCCCTCCACTTT.

V gene TRBV30 combines with J gene TRBJ2-2, with 10 bases identical to TRBD1. The CDR3 consists of 15 residues. Germline V gene lookup returns CDR1 GTSNPN and CDR2 SVGIG (reference sequence). The ends lost 4 bases at V and 6 bases at J; junction bases unmatched: 8. CDR3 sequence: CAWNKRQGASGELFF. In DNA, the CDR3 is TGTGCCTGGAACAAACGACAGGGGGCTTCCGGGGAGCTGTTTTTT. Complete variable domain (other parts from reference TRBV30 and TRBJ2-2): SQTIHQWPATLVQPVGSPLSLECTVEGTSNPNLYWYRQAAGRGLQLLFYSVGIGQISSEVPQNLSASRPQDRQFILSSKKLLLSDSGFYLCAWNKRQGASGELFFGEGSRLTVL.

The V and J genes are TRBV5-4 and TRBJ2-6; the match to TRBD1 covers 9 bases. Germline CDR1 SGHNT, CDR2 YYREEE (reference sequence). The length of the CDR3 is 16 residues. V was clipped by 3 bases and J by 2 bases; unmatched bases: 3. CDR3 protein: CASSSGQGPGANVLTF. DNA of the CDR3: TGTGCCAGCAGCTCGGGACAGGGACCTGGGGCCAACGTCCTGACTTTC.

The chain combines TRBV7-3 with TRBJ1-2, with 8 bases that match TRBD1. Trimming took 2 bases from V and 0 from J; bases not matched to a gene: 5. This CDR3 comprises 16 residues. The germline V gene encodes CDR1 SGHTA and CDR2 FQGTGA. The CDR3 loop is CASSLGQGQANYGYTF. In DNA, the CDR3 is TGTGCCAGCAGCTTAGGACAGGGCCAAGCTAACTATGGCTACACCTTC.

Concerning this clone itself: The germline gene is not matched at one end of the junction; a read error may be the cause. The V and J genes are TRBV18 and TRBJ2-5; D gene unclear. Germline V lookup: CDR1 KGHSH, CDR2 LQKENI. This CDR3 comprises 13 residues. CDR3 nucleotide sequence: TGTGCCAGCTCCCCACCTTTCAAAGAGACCCAGTACTTC. Its translation: CASSPPFKETQYF.

The rearrangement links TRBV2 to TRBJ1-1, with 11 positions matching TRBD1. The CDR3 contains 13 residues. Per germline, CDR1 SNHLY and CDR2 FYNNEI. V dropped 6 bases and J dropped 3; count of bases not matched to a gene: 0. CDR3 coding DNA: TGTGCCAGCAGGGGACAGGGGGACACTGAAGCTTTCTTT. Its translation is CASRGQGDTEAFF.

The rearrangement uses TRBV27 and TRBJ1-2; 7 nucleotides match TRBD1. Germline CDR1 MNHEY, CDR2 SMNVEV (reference sequence). V was pared by 7 bases and J by 8 bases, with 25 bases of the junction left unmatched. The CDR3 is 18 residues long. The CDR3: CASNTTKARTGRRGGYTF. In nucleotides, the CDR3 is TGTGCCAGCAATACAACGAAAGCCCGGACAGGACGGCGGGGCGGCTACACCTTC.

This chain joins TRBV27 and TRBJ1-6; 7 bases match TRBD1. Germline V CDR1 and CDR2: MNHEY, SMNVEV (reference sequence). The CDR3 is 14 residues long. Trimming cost V 2 bases and J 7 bases; bases outside gene matches: 2. The CDR3 sequence: CASSLQGGNSPLHF. DNA of the CDR3: TGTGCCAGCAGTTTACAGGGGGGCAATTCACCCCTCCACTTT.

The chain recombines TRBV11-3 with TRBJ2-1; TRBD2 matches at 13 bases. The CDR3 runs to 16 residues. The germline V gene encodes CDR1 SGHNT and CDR2 YENEEA. J gave up 8 bases and V 5 bases, and 9 bases lay outside the gene matches. The CDR3 DNA reads as TGTGCCAGCAGCGCGGGACTAGCGGGGCTACGGGATGAGCAGTTCTTC. Residues: CASSAGLAGLRDEQFF.

The chain uses TRBV30 and TRBJ1-4; 10 bases line up with TRBD1. CDR3 length: 13 residues. Germline loops: CDR1 GTSNPN, CDR2 SVGIG (reference sequence). J was trimmed by 8 bases and V by 5 bases; bases with no gene match: 5. The CDR3 coding sequence is TGTGCCTGGGGGACAGGGGTTGGCGAAAAACTGTTTTTT. It encodes CAWGTGVGEKLFF.